These T cell receptor beta chains were read from a single sample in a study of blood T cell repertoires in COVID-19. Profiling relied on immunoSEQ multiplex PCR, and the TCRdb table lists in-frame clones only, not all of them. There are 150,000 to 200,000 clones in the sample; around 90% occur only once, and about 1.6% lies in the top ten. Specimen: peripheral blood. The origin of the receptors is a woman aged 50 to 60 with acute or convalescent COVID-19. Each CDR3 is given with its conserved first and last residue. The order of the fields is CDR3 DNA, CDR3 protein, D gene, V gene, J gene, clone size. A D gene is named only where the DNA matches it firmly. Expanded clones get a size class; other rows say once, few or many, or leave the size out.

cdr3_nt: TGTGCCAGCAGGCGACCAGGGACTACTGAAGCTTTCTTT
cdr3_aa: CASRRPGTTEAFF
d_call: .
v_call: TRBV6-5
j_call: TRBJ1-1
clone_size: .

cdr3_nt: TGTGCCAGCAGCTTGGACAGGGATAGGGGCTACACCTTC
cdr3_aa: CASSLDRDRGYTF
d_call: TRBD1
v_call: TRBV11-3
j_call: TRBJ1-2
clone_size: .

cdr3_nt: TGTGCCCCCCAAGTAAGGGGTCATAGCAATCAGCCCCAGCATTTT
cdr3_aa: CAPQVRGHSNQPQHF
d_call: .
v_call: TRBV19
j_call: TRBJ1-5
clone_size: .

cdr3_nt: TGTGCCAGCACCATTAGTAGCGGGAGAGCCGGGGAGCTGTTTTTT
cdr3_aa: CASTISSGRAGELFF
d_call: TRBD2
v_call: TRBV7-2
j_call: TRBJ2-2
clone_size: .

cdr3_nt: TGTGCCAGCAGCACGGACAGGGGAAACATTCAGTACTTC
cdr3_aa: CASSTDRGNIQYF
d_call: TRBD1
v_call: TRBV11-3
j_call: TRBJ2-4
clone_size: few

cdr3_nt: TGTGCCAGCAGCCCCTGGGGACAGGGGAATAATGAAAAACTGTTTTTT
cdr3_aa: CASSPWGQGNNEKLFF
d_call: TRBD1
v_call: TRBV7-9
j_call: TRBJ1-4
clone_size: .

cdr3_nt: TGTGCCAGCTCCCCACGGGACATCACTGGAAACACCATATATTTT
cdr3_aa: CASSPRDITGNTIYF
d_call: .
v_call: TRBV18
j_call: TRBJ1-3
clone_size: .

cdr3_nt: TGTGCCAGCAGCGCTCAGGGCCTCTCCTACAATGAGCAGTTCTTC
cdr3_aa: CASSAQGLSYNEQFF
d_call: .
v_call: TRBV9
j_call: TRBJ2-1
clone_size: .

cdr3_nt: TGTGCCAGCAGCCCGGAGGGACTAGCGGGGAGGTACAATGAGCAGTTCTTC
cdr3_aa: CASSPEGLAGRYNEQFF
d_call: TRBD2
v_call: TRBV13
j_call: TRBJ2-1
clone_size: .

cdr3_nt: TGTGCCAGCAGTGGGACTAGCGGGAGGAATGAGCAGTTCTTC
cdr3_aa: CASSGTSGRNEQFF
d_call: TRBD2
v_call: TRBV6-2/TRBV6-3
j_call: TRBJ2-1
clone_size: .

cdr3_nt: TGTGCCTGGAGTAACGAACTTCGATTGGTTGAGCAGTTCTTC
cdr3_aa: CAWSNELRLVEQFF
d_call: .
v_call: TRBV30
j_call: TRBJ2-1
clone_size: .

cdr3_nt: TGTGCCAGCAGCTTGGGCAGGGTGGTAGAGACCCAGTACTTC
cdr3_aa: CASSLGRVVETQYF
d_call: .
v_call: TRBV5-6
j_call: TRBJ2-5
clone_size: .

cdr3_nt: TGTGCCAGCAGCTCGGGACTGCCGAACACTGAAGCTTTCTTT
cdr3_aa: CASSSGLPNTEAFF
d_call: .
v_call: TRBV5-6
j_call: TRBJ1-1
clone_size: .

cdr3_nt: TGTGCCAGCAGCTTAACGCCGGGAATTAACCCCTATGGCTACACCTTC
cdr3_aa: CASSLTPGINPYGYTF
d_call: .
v_call: TRBV7-2
j_call: TRBJ1-2
clone_size: .

cdr3_nt: TGTGCCAGTAGCGGGACAGGCCTCAATCAGCCCCAGCATTTT
cdr3_aa: CASSGTGLNQPQHF
d_call: TRBD1
v_call: TRBV19
j_call: TRBJ1-5
clone_size: .

cdr3_nt: TGCGCCAGCAGCTTGACAGGAAACTACGAGCAGTACTTC
cdr3_aa: CASSLTGNYEQYF
d_call: .
v_call: TRBV5-1
j_call: TRBJ2-7
clone_size: .

cdr3_nt: TGTGCCAGCAGCCGATCGGGGGTCTCCTACAATGAGCAGTTCTTC
cdr3_aa: CASSRSGVSYNEQFF
d_call: .
v_call: TRBV11-2
j_call: TRBJ2-1
clone_size: .

cdr3_nt: TGTGCCAGCTCGCAGGCGGGGTTAGGCGGGGAGCTGTTTTTT
cdr3_aa: CASSQAGLGGELFF
d_call: .
v_call: TRBV6-5
j_call: TRBJ2-2
clone_size: .

cdr3_nt: TGTGCCAGCAACCAGGACAGACATCAGCCCCAGCATTTT
cdr3_aa: CASNQDRHQPQHF
d_call: .
v_call: TRBV2
j_call: TRBJ1-5
clone_size: once

cdr3_nt: TGTGCCTGGAGTGGGACTAGCGGGAACCAAGAGACCCAGTACTTC
cdr3_aa: CAWSGTSGNQETQYF
d_call: TRBD2
v_call: TRBV30
j_call: TRBJ2-5
clone_size: once

cdr3_nt: TGTGCCAGCAGCTCTCGGGACTACGAGATGAACACTGAAGCTTTCTTT
cdr3_aa: CASSSRDYEMNTEAFF
d_call: .
v_call: TRBV7-8
j_call: TRBJ1-1
clone_size: .

cdr3_nt: TGCGCCAGCAGCTCCCAGGGTGAGGCCACCGGGGAGCTGTTTTTT
cdr3_aa: CASSSQGEATGELFF
d_call: .
v_call: TRBV5-1
j_call: TRBJ2-2
clone_size: .

cdr3_nt: TGTGCCAGTAGCGGGGGGGGCAATCAGCCCCAGCATTTT
cdr3_aa: CASSGGGNQPQHF
d_call: .
v_call: TRBV19
j_call: TRBJ1-5
clone_size: .

cdr3_nt: TGTGCCAGCAGCCAAGGGTCCGGGACAGGGAACACTGAAGCTTTCTTT
cdr3_aa: CASSQGSGTGNTEAFF
d_call: TRBD1
v_call: TRBV3-1/TRBV3-2
j_call: TRBJ1-1
clone_size: .

cdr3_nt: TGTGCCAGCAGCCAAGAATCCGGGATTGGCAATCAGCCCCAGCATTTT
cdr3_aa: CASSQESGIGNQPQHF
d_call: .
v_call: TRBV4-2
j_call: TRBJ1-5
clone_size: .

cdr3_nt: TGTGCCAGCAGCCGAGCGGGAGAAAGCTCCTACGAGCAGTACTTC
cdr3_aa: CASSRAGESSYEQYF
d_call: TRBD2
v_call: TRBV13
j_call: TRBJ2-7
clone_size: .

cdr3_nt: TGTGCCAGCAGCTTAGGACTAGCGGGGAACTACGAGCAGTACTTC
cdr3_aa: CASSLGLAGNYEQYF
d_call: TRBD2
v_call: TRBV7-8
j_call: TRBJ2-7
clone_size: .

cdr3_nt: TGTGCCTGGACCCGACTAGCGGGGGCCTACAATGAGCAGTTCTTC
cdr3_aa: CAWTRLAGAYNEQFF
d_call: TRBD2
v_call: TRBV30
j_call: TRBJ2-1
clone_size: .

cdr3_nt: TGTGCCATACCCCGGGACACTGCGAACACCGGGGAGCTGTTTTTT
cdr3_aa: CAIPRDTANTGELFF
d_call: .
v_call: TRBV10-3
j_call: TRBJ2-2
clone_size: .

cdr3_nt: TGCGCCAGCAGCCAAGATCACGGGGTGGTTGACTATGGCTACACCTTC
cdr3_aa: CASSQDHGVVDYGYTF
d_call: .
v_call: TRBV4-3
j_call: TRBJ1-2
clone_size: .

cdr3_nt: TGTGCCAGCAGTTTGGGAAGGGGGGGTTATAATTCACCCCTCCACTTT
cdr3_aa: CASSLGRGGYNSPLHF
d_call: .
v_call: TRBV27
j_call: TRBJ1-6
clone_size: once

cdr3_nt: TGTGCCAGCAGCTTAGGGCTGCACCCCAGCTCCTACGAGCAGTACTTC
cdr3_aa: CASSLGLHPSSYEQYF
d_call: .
v_call: TRBV11-2
j_call: TRBJ2-7
clone_size: .

cdr3_nt: TGTGCCAGCCTTGGACAGGGGGACTATGGCTACACCTTC
cdr3_aa: CASLGQGDYGYTF
d_call: TRBD1
v_call: TRBV19
j_call: TRBJ1-2
clone_size: .

cdr3_nt: TGCGCCAGCAGCGACGGACAGGGGGCTACAGATACGCAGTATTTT
cdr3_aa: CASSDGQGATDTQYF
d_call: TRBD1
v_call: TRBV5-1
j_call: TRBJ2-3
clone_size: .

cdr3_nt: TGTGCCAGCAGCCTACCGGGACTAGCGGGAGGGTGGGAGACCCAGTACTTC
cdr3_aa: CASSLPGLAGGWETQYF
d_call: TRBD2
v_call: TRBV5-6
j_call: TRBJ2-5
clone_size: .

cdr3_nt: TGTGCCAGCAGTTTTCCTAGCGGACAGAAATGGACCGGGGAGCTGTTTTTT
cdr3_aa: CASSFPSGQKWTGELFF
d_call: .
v_call: TRBV6-2/TRBV6-3
j_call: TRBJ2-2
clone_size: .

cdr3_nt: TGTGCCAGCAGCAACCGGGGGGCGCGACTAGCGGGGGCCCACGAGCAGTACTTC
cdr3_aa: CASSNRGARLAGAHEQYF
d_call: .
v_call: TRBV21-1
j_call: TRBJ2-7
clone_size: .

cdr3_nt: TGTGCCAGCAACCGCGGAAGGACAGGGGATGGAAAACTGTTTTTT
cdr3_aa: CASNRGRTGDGKLFF
d_call: TRBD1
v_call: TRBV7-8
j_call: TRBJ1-4
clone_size: .

cdr3_nt: TGTGCCAGCAGCCAAGATAGAGGGTACGAGCAGTACTTC
cdr3_aa: CASSQDRGYEQYF
d_call: .
v_call: TRBV14
j_call: TRBJ2-7
clone_size: .

cdr3_nt: TGTGCCAGCAGCCGGACAGGGTCGGAAGGAAACACCATATATTTT
cdr3_aa: CASSRTGSEGNTIYF
d_call: TRBD1
v_call: TRBV7-9
j_call: TRBJ1-3
clone_size: .

cdr3_nt: TGTGCCAGCAGCCAAGCCGCAGCGGAAGTAGGCACCGGGGAGCTGTTTTTT
cdr3_aa: CASSQAAAEVGTGELFF
d_call: .
v_call: TRBV14
j_call: TRBJ2-2
clone_size: .

cdr3_nt: TGTGCCAGCAGCCAAGGCCCCGTGGGCGCTGGAAACACCATATATTTT
cdr3_aa: CASSQGPVGAGNTIYF
d_call: .
v_call: TRBV3-1/TRBV3-2
j_call: TRBJ1-3
clone_size: .

cdr3_nt: TGTGCCTGGAGTGTGTCAGGGGGCGTCTATGGCTACACCTTC
cdr3_aa: CAWSVSGGVYGYTF
d_call: TRBD1
v_call: TRBV30
j_call: TRBJ1-2
clone_size: .

cdr3_nt: TGCGCCAGCAGCTCTAGCGGGGGATACTCCTACGAGCAGTACTTC
cdr3_aa: CASSSSGGYSYEQYF
d_call: TRBD2
v_call: TRBV5-1
j_call: TRBJ2-7
clone_size: .

cdr3_nt: TGTGCCAGCAGCGGGAGACAGGGGGCTACTGAAGCTTTCTTT
cdr3_aa: CASSGRQGATEAFF
d_call: TRBD1
v_call: TRBV11-3
j_call: TRBJ1-1
clone_size: once

cdr3_nt: TGTGCCAGTAGTATAGGTCAGAGGAGCAATCAGCCCCAGCATTTT
cdr3_aa: CASSIGQRSNQPQHF
d_call: .
v_call: TRBV19
j_call: TRBJ1-5
clone_size: .

cdr3_nt: TGTGCCAGCAGCAGCCCGAGTCCGCAGTTCTTC
cdr3_aa: CASSSPSPQFF
d_call: .
v_call: TRBV9
j_call: TRBJ2-1
clone_size: .

cdr3_nt: TGTGCCAGCAGCTGGGAGGATAATTCACCCCTCCACTTT
cdr3_aa: CASSWEDNSPLHF
d_call: .
v_call: TRBV7-9
j_call: TRBJ1-6
clone_size: .

cdr3_nt: TGTGCCAGCACCCCGGCGGGCTATGGCTACACCTTC
cdr3_aa: CASTPAGYGYTF
d_call: .
v_call: TRBV6-2/TRBV6-3
j_call: TRBJ1-2
clone_size: .

cdr3_nt: TGTGCCAGCAGGATACAGGAGACCACCGGGGAGCTGTTTTTT
cdr3_aa: CASRIQETTGELFF
d_call: .
v_call: TRBV7-7
j_call: TRBJ2-2
clone_size: .

cdr3_nt: TGCAGCGTCGTGACAGGGGGCGGGGCCTACGAGCAGTACTTC
cdr3_aa: CSVVTGGGAYEQYF
d_call: TRBD1
v_call: TRBV29-1
j_call: TRBJ2-7
clone_size: .

cdr3_nt: TGTGCCAGCAGCCCACGGACTAGCGGGGCCTACGAGCAGTACTTC
cdr3_aa: CASSPRTSGAYEQYF
d_call: TRBD2
v_call: TRBV11-3
j_call: TRBJ2-7
clone_size: .

cdr3_nt: TGTGCCTCGAGCCCCCGGGACAGGGTGGCCGGGGAGCTGTTTTTT
cdr3_aa: CASSPRDRVAGELFF
d_call: TRBD1
v_call: TRBV30
j_call: TRBJ2-2
clone_size: few

cdr3_nt: TGTGCCAGCAGCTTATATCGAGCGGGACCCCGGGGTGAGCAGTACTTC
cdr3_aa: CASSLYRAGPRGEQYF
d_call: TRBD2
v_call: TRBV11-2
j_call: TRBJ2-7
clone_size: .